Shown below are 12 T cell receptor beta chains from a single sample sequenced in a study of shared clonotypes between healthy human individuals. Clones were sequenced by immunoSEQ multiplex PCR, and TCRdb holds only the in-frame ones, with some missing. The sample holds about half a million clones; approximately 79% are singletons and the top ten take around 12%. Sequencing input: PBMCs. These receptors were taken from a woman in her thirties or forties in good health. Some clones in this sample may be carry-over from other donors' samples.

The rearrangement links TRBV4-3 to TRBJ2-6; 10 positions match TRBD1. V gave up 1 base and J gave up 0 bases; unmatched junction bases: 3. Per the germline V gene, CDR1 is LGHNA and CDR2 is YSLEER. The CDR3 is made up of 18 amino acids. The CDR3 sequence: CASSQGTGGGSGANVLTF. In DNA form, the CDR3 reads TGCGCCAGCAGCCAAGGGACAGGGGGAGGCTCTGGGGCCAACGTCCTGACTTTC.

The chain recombines TRBV15 with TRBJ2-7; D unclear. Looked up from germline, CDR1 is LNHNV and CDR2 is YYDKDF (reference sequence). V was trimmed by 6 bases and J by 1 base, leaving 16 bases between them. This CDR3 contains 15 residues. The CDR3 coding sequence is TGTGCCACCAGTCCCCTAGGAGTAGGTTCCTACGAGCAGTACTTC. This encodes CATSPLGVGSYEQYF. Drawing the rest from reference TRBV15 and TRBJ2-7, the complete variable domain is DAMVIQNPRYQVTQFGKPVTLSCSQTLNHNVMYWYQQKSSQAPKLLFHYYDKDFNNEADTPDNFQSRRPNTSFCFLDIRSPGLGDTAMYLCATSPLGVGSYEQYFGPGTRLTVT.

The chain uses TRBV9 and TRBJ2-1; 10 nucleotides agree with TRBD1. Germline values: CDR1 SGDLS, CDR2 YYNGEE. J lost 10 bases, V lost 3 bases, and 10 bases had no gene match. CDR3 size: 15 residues. The CDR3 DNA follows: TGTGCCAGCAGCGAGTCCGGGACAGGGGCGGGGGAGCAGTTCTTC. Protein product: CASSESGTGAGEQFF.

This clone was observed at least ten times. This rearrangement joins TRBV7-7 to TRBJ2-7; 9 positions agree with TRBD1. The CDR3 length is 15 residues. In germline, CDR1 is SSHAT, CDR2 FNYEAQ (reference sequence). V gave up 2 bases and J gave up 4 bases; unmatched junction bases: 6. The CDR3: CASSLRTGGFYEQYF. CDR3 nucleotides: TGTGCCAGCAGCTTACGAACAGGGGGCTTTTACGAGCAGTACTTC.

The V gene is TRBV10-3, the J gene TRBJ1-2; D is perhaps TRBD1 (5 bases). The V gene's germline CDR1 is ENHRY and CDR2 SYGVKD. Trimming removed 4 bases from V and 6 bases from J, with 9 bases in between. The CDR3 extends over 12 amino acids. This CDR3 is CAISGDDDGYTF. The CDR3 coding sequence is TGTGCCATCAGTGGGGACGATGATGGCTACACCTTC.

The genes are TRBV2 and TRBJ2-1, with a possible D match to TRBD2 (6 bases). Germline assignment: CDR1 SNHLY and CDR2 FYNNEI. This CDR3 comprises 16 residues. Trimming cost V 1 base and J 2 bases, with 12 bases left between them. CDR3 residues: CASSEVGGIPYNEQFF. The CDR3 nucleotides read TGTGCCAGCAGTGAAGTGGGAGGCATCCCCTACAATGAGCAGTTCTTC.

V gene TRBV10-3 combines with J gene TRBJ1-2; the match to TRBD1 covers 7 bases. The CDR3 length is 15 residues. The J segment lost 4 bases and the V segment lost 3 bases, leaving 8 bases of the junction unmatched. Per germline, CDR1 ENHRY and CDR2 SYGVKD. CDR3 amino acids: CAISENRGTGYGYTF. The DNA of the CDR3 is TGTGCCATCAGTGAAAACAGGGGTACGGGCTATGGCTACACCTTC.

The chain is built from TRBV2 and TRBJ2-5, with 7 bases fitting TRBD2. CDR1 is SNHLY, CDR2 FYNNEI, per germline. The CDR3 is 13 residues long. V lost 4 bases to trimming and J lost 4 bases; unmatched junction nucleotides: 3. The CDR3 bases are TGTGCCAGCAGTGCCCCGGGAGGAGAGACCCAGTACTTC. It translates to CASSAPGGETQYF.

The gene calls are TRBV30 and TRBJ2-4; D possibly corresponds to TRBD2 (5 bases). V gave up 1 base and J gave up 7 bases, with 11 bases separating them. CDR1 GTSNPN and CDR2 SVGIG come from the germline V gene (reference sequence). The length of the CDR3 is 13 residues. The CDR3 bases are TGTGCCTGGAGTGGCGGGCCCGGGAACATTCAGTACTTC. This codes for CAWSGGPGNIQYF.

The V gene is TRBV6-1, the J gene TRBJ2-7, with D possibly being TRBD2 (5 bases). This CDR3 region has 15 residues. Germline-derived CDR1 and CDR2 are MNHNS and SASEGT. Trimming stripped 4 bases from V and 2 bases from J, with 15 bases between. The CDR3 DNA follows: TGTGCCAGCAGTGGGACCCCGTTGGGAGCCTACGAGCAGTACTTC. As protein: CASSGTPLGAYEQYF.

This rearrangement joins TRBV5-1 to TRBJ2-1; maybe TRBD1 (6 bases). This CDR3 is 15 amino acids long. Per the germline V gene, CDR1 is SGHRS and CDR2 is YFSETQ. Deletions cut 4 bases from V and 3 bases from J, with 14 bases between. In DNA, the CDR3 is TGCGCCAGCAGCCCCGCAGGGGACGGCTACAATGAGCAGTTCTTC. It specifies CASSPAGDGYNEQFF.

In its sample, this clone was seen once. The chain couples TRBV7-2 to TRBJ2-1; TRBD2 is a possible D gene (5 bases). V was clipped by 5 bases and J by 1 base, with 6 bases between them. There are 13 residues in the CDR3. Germline V lookup: CDR1 SGHTA, CDR2 FQGNSA. The CDR3, as DNA: TGTGCCAGCAGCACGGGGTCCTACAATGAGCAGTTCTTC. Translation: CASSTGSYNEQFF.